The sequence of this TCR beta chain was determined in a study of cytomegalovirus exposure and HLA in healthy donors. Study results and limitations: Altogether, 164 TCR beta chains were recorded as cytomegalovirus-associated.

This clone was counted a single time. The target antigen is unknown. Germline CDR1 is MGHRA and CDR2 is YSYEKL. With 2 bases removed from V and 6 bases from J, the gap between germline ends came to 17 bases. The CDR3 is 16 amino acids. Clones were read by immunoSEQ multiplex PCR, and TCRdb kept only the in-frame ones, dropping some. The sample includes 82,000 or so clones, 95% of them seen just once. This sequence joins TRBV4-1 and TRBJ1-5; D is possibly TRBD1 (5 bases). Sequenced: PBMCs. The source is a woman between 18 and 30 years old in good health and CMV-seronegative. CDR3 sequence: CASSQPGRARGQPQHF. The CDR3 DNA sequence: TGCGCCAGCAGCCAACCCGGACGGGCTAGGGGTCAGCCCCAGCATTTT.